This T cell receptor beta chain was captured in a study of T cells in lung cancer brain metastases (dated by TCRdb to between 2018 and 2020). A note on the overall study: About 85% of the roughly 20 patients had a history of tobacco use, with a median of approximately 39 pack-years. The average DNA integrity number was approximately 3.6 in both primary and metastatic specimens, and the two sites did not differ significantly. In this study, the TCR beta CDR3 repertoires of fully resected primary non-small cell lung cancers were compared with those of paired brain metastases. The cohort comprised around 20 patients contributing 40 or so specimens, one primary lung lesion and one brain metastasis each. Of the roughly 21 patients, eighteen received no interval therapy between resection of the primary and resection of the metastasis. The primary and brain metastasis specimens were acquired a median of about 330 days apart. The median age of the patients at first diagnosis was under 60 years, and the group included about 9 males and 11 to 12 females. General findings and caveats noted by the study authors: DNA fragmentation in the FFPE samples may have kept the complete infiltrating T cell repertoire from being retrieved. Most clones were lesion-specific, with limited overlap between paired lesions (mean Morisita index about 0.25). Brain metastases had significantly fewer unique productive clones than paired primaries (median 1540 versus 4551). In brain metastases, the ten most abundant clones accounted for a significantly larger fraction of the repertoire than in primaries, a finding that suggests clonal expansion. The study could not control for the effects of preoperative corticosteroids on T cell infiltration in brain metastases.

Patients underwent resection for synchronous oligometastatic disease or delayed recurrence of a solitary brain metastasis. To avoid including cancers other than NSCLC, any patient with a history of multiple malignancies was excluded. Tumor areas were macrodissected from a few deparaffinized roughly 10 um unstained sections under guidance from marked H&E slides. All specimens were formalin-fixed and paraffin-embedded (FFPE). The AllPrep DNA/RNA FFPE Kit was used for extraction of genomic DNA. V lost 1 base and J lost 7 bases; the stretch between them is 13 bases long. The CDR3 has 15 amino acids, counting the end cysteine and phenylalanine. The kept DNA is CDR3 alone, 45 bases in frame from the first base. CDR1 and CDR2 are read off the germline V gene (reference sequence) as LNHNV and YYDKDF. Each sample received between about 2.24 and 5.5 ug of genomic DNA as input, and paired samples received equal DNA input. TCR beta libraries were constructed with the immunoSEQ hsTCRbeta Kit, which uses multiplexed V and J gene primers in two PCR steps. Pooled libraries, together with positive and negative controls, were sequenced on an Illumina MiSeq with a 100-cycle paired-end protocol. The source study handled its data this way. The immunoSEQ vendor processed the raw data into normalized, annotated TCR beta repertoire reports. Richness was defined as unique clones by nucleotide sequence, and total richness was extrapolated with the iChao1 and Efron-Thisted estimators. To characterize and compare the paired lesions, the analysis used Pielou's evenness, Simpson's index, the proportional abundance of the top-ten clones, and the Morisita overlap index. TCRdb limited this immuneACCESS table to in-frame rearrangements with V and J called. A share of clones is missing; checked studies link under half to unresolved V genes, and the rest is unexplained. The V and J calls and clone size are taken from that table; D and trimming were inferred from the DNA. For this sample the table gives approximately 2,000 clones, of which more than 85% were detected only once. The ten most abundant clones make up approximately 4% of the sample.

Details on this clone: The specificity of this receptor is unknown. Base qualities are not recorded, but no much larger clone differs from it by a single base.

This clonotype originated in a woman aged 50 to 60 with non-small cell lung cancer that had spread to the brain. The chain was built from TRBV15 and TRBJ1-4; TRBD1 is a weak D gene call, 5 bases matching. The sample consisted of tumor tissue from a brain metastasis. This specimen's cell subset or site label, per the study, means: paired resected brain metastasis. The CDR3 loop reads CATSRGGEGSEKLFF. The DNA sequence is as follows: TGTGCCACCAGCAGAGGGGGGGAGGGAAGTGAAAAACTGTTTTTT.